One sample yielded the 29 T cell receptor beta chains listed below, sequenced in a study of blood T cell repertoires in COVID-19. Libraries were prepared by immunoSEQ multiplex PCR; TCRdb keeps only in-frame clonotypes and omits some of them. The sample has 250,000 to 300,000 clones, around nine tenths seen once; the top ten hold around 14%. The material sequenced was peripheral blood. Every receptor here comes from a woman in her 70s with COVID-19, enrolled during active disease.

V gene TRBV19 combines with J gene TRBJ2-7; 7 nucleotides align to TRBD1. Germline lookup yields CDR1 LNHDA and CDR2 SQIVND (reference sequence). V was pared by 0 bases and J by 2 bases, with 4 bases of the junction left unmatched. The CDR3 runs 15 residues. The CDR3 nucleotides read TGTGCCAGTAGTATAGATTGGCAGGGGGCCTACGAGCAGTACTTC. Encoded protein: CASSIDWQGAYEQYF.

This chain links TRBV24-1 with TRBJ2-7; perhaps TRBD2 as D (5 bases). Germline assignment: CDR1 KGHDR and CDR2 SFDVKD. Trimming took 4 bases from V and 2 from J, leaving 8 bases between them. The CDR3 extends over 13 amino acids. The CDR3 protein is CATSDTGTYEQYF. Written as DNA, the CDR3 is TGTGCCACCAGTGACACCGGGACCTACGAGCAGTACTTC.

The chain couples TRBV4-1 to TRBJ2-5, with 9 nucleotides matching TRBD1. This CDR3 spans 16 amino acids. CDR1 is MGHRA, CDR2 YSYEKL, per germline. J was trimmed by 5 bases and V by 2 bases; bases with no gene match: 9. The CDR3 nucleotides are TGCGCCAGCAGCCAACCTCGGGACAGGGCTTGGGAGACCCAGTACTTC. It codes for CASSQPRDRAWETQYF.

The chain combines TRBV30 with TRBJ2-5, with D tentatively TRBD1 (6 bases). The CDR3 length is 16 residues. V lost 2 bases to trimming and J lost 5 bases, with 21 bases between them. Germline assignment: CDR1 GTSNPN and CDR2 SVGIG (reference sequence). The CDR3 spells CAWSPFGGTGSETQYF. Here the CDR3 DNA reads TGTGCCTGGAGTCCCTTTGGGGGCACAGGTTCGGAGACCCAGTACTTC. The full variable domain, its missing parts supplied by reference TRBV30 and TRBJ2-5, is SQTIHQWPATLVQPVGSPLSLECTVEGTSNPNLYWYRQAAGRGLQLLFYSVGIGQISSEVPQNLSASRPQDRQFILSSKKLLLSDSGFYLCAWSPFGGTGSETQYFGPGTRLLVL.

J is TRBJ2-3 and V is TRBV5-1, with a tentative D call TRBD1 (5 bases). The V end lost 0 bases, the J end lost 5 bases, and 7 bases lay between the germline ends. Germline CDR1 and CDR2: SGHRS and YFSETQ. This CDR3 has 13 amino acids. The CDR3 bases are TGCGCCAGCAGCTTGGGGGGCGAAGATACGCAGTATTTT. Translation: CASSLGGEDTQYF.

This clone came up once. This rearrangement joins TRBV24-1 to TRBJ1-5; D remains unclear. Germline CDR1 reads KGHDR; CDR2 reads SFDVKD. Trimming cost V 3 bases and J 3 bases, with 11 bases left between them. The CDR3 extends over 15 amino acids. CDR3 sequence reads: CATSDNQAVNQPQHF. CDR3 nucleotides: TGTGCCACCAGTGATAATCAGGCAGTCAATCAGCCCCAGCATTTT.

The rearrangement links TRBV6-6 to TRBJ2-7; D unclear. Per germline, CDR1 MNHNY and CDR2 SVGAGI (reference sequence). There are 12 residues in the CDR3. The V end was cut by 7 bases, the J end by 6 bases, with 13 bases between. The CDR3 region is CASTSSGSEQYF. The CDR3 bases are TGTGCCAGCACTTCTTCCGGGTCCGAGCAGTACTTC.

The chain uses TRBV27 and TRBJ2-4; TRBD1 matches 9 bases. The CDR3 is 15 residues long. Trimming removed 5 bases from V and 7 bases from J; junction bases left unmatched: 9. The germline V gene has CDR1 MNHEY and CDR2 SMNVEV (reference sequence). This chain's CDR3 is CASSGSGQGKNIQYF. The CDR3 bases are TGTGCCAGCAGTGGCTCAGGACAGGGGAAGAACATTCAGTACTTC.

This chain connects TRBV10-3 to TRBJ1-6; 9 bases are a match to TRBD1. The germline V gene encodes CDR1 ENHRY and CDR2 SYGVKD. CDR3 length: 16 residues. J lost 7 bases, V lost 0 bases, and 4 bases had no gene match. The CDR3 coding sequence is TGTGCCATCAGTGAGTCCTCGACAGGGGGGAATTCACCCCTCCACTTT. It encodes CAISESSTGGNSPLHF.

The chain carries TRBV7-3 and TRBJ2-1; 7 nucleotides agree with TRBD2. The CDR3 contains 14 residues. Unmatched junction bases numbered 8, after V lost 5 bases and J lost 7 bases. CDR1 and CDR2 (germline): SGHTA, FQGTGA. The CDR3 loop is CASSPGLEGNEQFF. As DNA, the CDR3 is TGTGCCAGCAGCCCTGGACTAGAGGGAAATGAGCAGTTCTTC. Looking up the rest from reference TRBV7-3 and TRBJ2-1 gives the full variable domain: GAGVSQTPSNKVTEKGKYVELRCDPISGHTALYWYRQSLGQGPEFLIYFQGTGAADDSGLPNDRFFAVRPEGSVSTLKIQRTERGDSAVYLCASSPGLEGNEQFFGPGTRLTVL.

This rearrangement joins TRBV28 to TRBJ2-5, with TRBD1 matching 7 bases. The CDR3 has 15 amino acids. The ends lost 2 bases at V and 5 bases at J; junction bases unmatched: 8. The germline V gene encodes CDR1 MDHEN and CDR2 SYDVKM. The CDR3 is CASSLTGEGEETQYF. The CDR3, as DNA: TGTGCCAGCAGTTTAACAGGGGAAGGGGAGGAGACCCAGTACTTC.

This chain uses TRBV18 with TRBJ2-5, with TRBD1 matching 9 bases. The germline gives CDR1 KGHSH, CDR2 LQKENI. CDR3 length equals 16 residues. J was trimmed by 9 bases and V by 3 bases; bases with no gene match: 14. The CDR3 sequence is CASSPPSEGTGGSQYF. Written as DNA, the CDR3 is TGTGCCAGCTCACCTCCAAGCGAGGGTACAGGGGGCTCCCAGTACTTC.

This chain connects TRBV24-1 to TRBJ2-2; a possible D gene is TRBD1 (6 bases). The CDR3 loop spans 14 amino acids. Germline loops: CDR1 KGHDR, CDR2 SFDVKD. With 9 bases removed from V and 5 bases from J, the gap between germline ends came to 15 bases. CDR3 amino acids: CATRPRGETGELFF. CDR3 bases: TGTGCCACCCGACCCAGGGGAGAAACCGGGGAGCTGTTTTTT.

The rearrangement uses TRBV5-1 and TRBJ2-1; 10 bases fit TRBD2. This CDR3 has 17 residues. Germline V gene sequence: CDR1 SGHRS, CDR2 YFSETQ. The V and J ends lost 0 bases and 9 bases, in that order; junction bases with no gene match: 12. The CDR3 is CASSLAPSGGAESEQFF. In DNA, the CDR3 is TGCGCCAGCAGCTTGGCCCCGAGCGGGGGGGCCGAGAGTGAGCAGTTCTTC.

The chain links TRBV7-6 to TRBJ2-5; 10 bases agree with TRBD2. Germline V gives CDR1 SGHVS, CDR2 FNYEAQ. J was trimmed by 9 bases and V by 4 bases; bases with no gene match: 11. The CDR3 spans 15 residues. The DNA of the CDR3 is TGTGCCAGCAGCTATTTAGCGGGGGGCTCGAGTTCCCAGTACTTC. This translates into CASSYLAGGSSSQYF.

The rearrangement uses TRBV7-2 and TRBJ2-3, with TRBD1 matching over 8 bases. The CDR3 spans 15 residues. Trimming at V came to 7 bases and at J to 5 bases, leaving 11 bases not matched to a gene. Germline V gene sequence: CDR1 SGHTA, CDR2 FQGNSA. Written as DNA, the CDR3 is TGTGCCAGCATCGCAGGGGGCAGCCAGGAAGATACGCAGTATTTT. This gives the protein CASIAGGSQEDTQYF.

The chain has TRBV12-3 or TRBV12-4 and TRBJ1-1, with D hard to call. The V gene lost 3 bases and the J gene lost 6 bases, with 8 bases spanning the gap. This CDR3 contains 12 residues. In DNA form, the CDR3 reads TGTGCCAGCAGTTTTGGAGGGCCTGAAGCTTTCTTT. Translation gives CASSFGGPEAFF.

The chain combines TRBV18 with TRBJ2-3; the match to TRBD2 covers 8 bases. The CDR3 is made up of 16 amino acids. Trimming removed 3 bases from V and 0 bases from J; junction bases left unmatched: 5. Germline CDR1 reads KGHSH; CDR2 reads LQKENI. The CDR3 DNA reads TGTGCCAGCTCACCGTTTAGCGGGGATAGCACAGATACGCAGTATTTT. It encodes CASSPFSGDSTDTQYF.

The V and J genes are TRBV5-8 and TRBJ2-1, with TRBD1 matching over 10 bases. The CDR3 totals 13 residues. The V gene end was trimmed by 10 bases and the J gene end by 9 bases; junction bases not matched to a gene: 10. In germline, CDR1 is SGHTS, CDR2 YDEGEE. The CDR3 is CAARDRGQSEQFF. The CDR3 bases are TGTGCCGCGAGGGACAGGGGCCAGAGTGAGCAGTTCTTC. Full variable domain (missing parts from reference TRBV5-8 and TRBJ2-1): EAGVTQSPTHLIKTRGQQATLRCSPISGHTSVYWYQQALGLGLQFLLWYDEGEERNRGNFPPRFSGRQFPNYSSELNVNALELEDSALYLCAARDRGQSEQFFGPGTRLTVL.

This clone was observed a few times. The J gene is TRBJ2-2, the V gene TRBV12-5; D perhaps matches TRBD1 (6 bases). CDR1 LGHNT and CDR2 FRNRAP come from the germline V gene. The length of the CDR3 is 13 residues. V gave up 2 bases and J gave up 5 bases, with 6 bases separating them. CDR3 region: CASGLTGTGELFF. The CDR3 coding sequence is TGTGCTAGTGGTTTGACAGGGACCGGGGAGCTGTTTTTT.

The chain recombines TRBV7-9 with TRBJ1-4; no definite D call. Trimming cost V 4 bases and J 0 bases, with 9 bases left between them. The germline V gene encodes CDR1 SEHNR and CDR2 FQNEAQ (reference sequence). The CDR3 contains 15 residues. The DNA for the CDR3 is TGTGCCAGCAGCTACCCGGGTGCAACTAATGAAAAACTGTTTTTT. Protein sequence: CASSYPGATNEKLFF.

The chain links TRBV5-1 to TRBJ1-2; no definite D call. CDR1 is SGHRS, CDR2 YFSETQ, per germline. V lost 0 bases, J lost 4 bases, and 7 bases lay in between. The CDR3 has 13 amino acids. As DNA, the CDR3 is TGCGCCAGCAGCTTGGGCCCAGTCTATGGCTACACCTTC. Protein sequence: CASSLGPVYGYTF. Combining the CDR3 with reference TRBV5-1 and TRBJ1-2 gives the whole variable domain KAGVTQTPRYLIKTRGQQVTLSCSPISGHRSVSWYQQTPGQGLQFLFEYFSETQRNKGNFPGRFSGRQFSNSRSEMNVSTLELGDSALYLCASSLGPVYGYTFGSGTRLTVV.

V is TRBV19 and J is TRBJ1-5; 8 bases agree with TRBD1. The J segment lost 1 base and the V segment lost 1 base, leaving 6 bases of the junction unmatched. From germline, CDR1 is LNHDA and CDR2 SQIVND (reference sequence). This CDR3 is built from 17 residues. The CDR3 bases are TGTGCCAGTAGTATAGGGCTCCAGGGGGCAAGCAATCAGCCCCAGCATTTT. Amino acid sequence: CASSIGLQGASNQPQHF.

The rearrangement joins TRBV7-2 to TRBJ2-1; TRBD1 matches 12 bases. Looked up from germline, CDR1 is SGHTA and CDR2 is FQGNSA. Trimming at V came to 5 bases and at J to 12 bases, leaving 11 bases not matched to a gene. The CDR3 totals 15 residues. The CDR3 DNA follows: TGTGCCAGCAGCCAGGGACAGGGGGCCTTTGGATCGCAGTTCTTC. Protein: CASSQGQGAFGSQFF.

This chain uses TRBV2 with TRBJ2-3, with 9 bases matching TRBD1. The CDR3 has 15 amino acids. Losses at the gene ends were 5 bases for V and 2 bases for J; bases not matched to a gene: 5. Germline lookup yields CDR1 SNHLY and CDR2 FYNNEI. CDR3 loop: CASSLGTGNTDTQYF. The CDR3 coding sequence is TGTGCCAGCAGTCTCGGGACAGGGAACACAGATACGCAGTATTTT.

This chain links TRBV9 with TRBJ2-2; maybe TRBD2 (5 bases). CDR1 is SGDLS and CDR2 is YYNGEE in the germline V gene. Deletions cut 4 bases from V and 3 bases from J, with 13 bases between. The CDR3 extends over 15 amino acids. The CDR3: CASSSRTVDTGELFF. In DNA, the CDR3 is TGTGCCAGCAGCTCCCGGACTGTGGACACCGGGGAGCTGTTTTTT.

The CDR3: CASRKSGGPSYNEQFF. CDR3 bases: TGTGCCAGCAGAAAAAGCGGGGGGCCCTCCTACAATGAGCAGTTCTTC. The chain joins TRBV10-3 to TRBJ2-1; 9 positions match TRBD2. V lost 10 bases and J lost 0; bases outside the gene matches: 10. CDR1 ENHRY and CDR2 SYGVKD come from the germline V gene. This CDR3 is 16 amino acids long.

As DNA, the CDR3 is TGTGCCATGGACCGAGGGCCCACTGAAGCTTTCTTT. Its protein is CAMDRGPTEAFF. V usage is TRBV30 and J usage is TRBJ1-1, with D unclear. From germline, CDR1 is GTSNPN and CDR2 SVGIG (reference sequence). The CDR3 has 12 residues. V lost 8 bases and J 4 bases, leaving 14 bases between the germline ends.

The V and J genes are TRBV3-1 (or the pseudogene TRBV3-2) and TRBJ2-7, with D possibly being TRBD1 (5 bases). The CDR3 is 15 amino acids. CDR1 and CDR2 (germline): LGHDT, YNNKEL (reference sequence). Trimming removed 0 bases from V and 5 bases from J, with 14 bases in between. The DNA for the CDR3 is TGTGCCAGCAGCCAAGATAGAGGCCAGGGCGACGAGCAGTACTTC. Translating it yields CASSQDRGQGDEQYF.